Below are 14 T cell receptor beta chains sequenced from a single sample in a study of cytomegalovirus exposure and HLA in healthy donors. 60 Vbeta and 13 Jbeta primers were used in PCR. The method was immunoSEQ multiplex PCR; TCRdb's version includes in-frame clones alone and lacks a portion of them. The sample records some 160,000 clones, roughly 84% being singletons. Material: PBMCs. All receptors derive from a man aged 25 to 40 in good health and CMV-seropositive.

The CDR3 sequence is CASSKTSGQNTGELFF. The DNA of the CDR3 is TGTGCCAGCAGCAAGACTAGCGGGCAAAACACCGGGGAGCTGTTTTTT. The chain combines TRBV5-4 with TRBJ2-2; TRBD2 agrees at 10 bases. The V and J ends lost 4 bases and 2 bases, in that order; junction bases with no gene match: 5. The CDR3 runs 16 residues. In germline, CDR1 is SGHNT, CDR2 YYREEE (reference sequence).

This clone was found once. This chain joins TRBV6-5 and TRBJ2-5; the match to TRBD2 covers 7 bases. This CDR3 contains 13 residues. Germline V lookup: CDR1 MNHEY, CDR2 SVGAGI. V dropped 6 bases and J dropped 1; count of bases not matched to a gene: 2. CDR3 sequence: CASSSSGQETQYF. CDR3 coding DNA: TGTGCCAGCAGCTCTAGCGGCCAAGAGACCCAGTACTTC.

The chain recombines TRBV6-5 with TRBJ1-2, with 7 bases matching TRBD1. Germline V gene sequence: CDR1 MNHEY, CDR2 SVGAGI. With 7 bases clipped from V and 2 bases from J, the junction kept 4 bases outside the gene matches. This CDR3 has 13 residues. As DNA, the CDR3 is TGTGCCAGCACCAGGGACAGCAACTATGGCTACACCTTC. It specifies CASTRDSNYGYTF.

The chain carries TRBV28 and TRBJ2-7, with 7 bases lining up with TRBD2. The germline V gene encodes CDR1 MDHEN and CDR2 SYDVKM. The CDR3 contains 14 residues. After removal of 5 bases from V and 5 bases from J, the junction contained 9 bases not matched to a gene. CDR3 amino acids: CASSGEGSGHEQYV. In nucleotides, the CDR3 is TGTGCCAGCAGTGGGGAGGGGTCCGGACACGAGCAGTACGTC.

This clone turned up a few times. This chain links TRBV5-6 with TRBJ1-1, with D tentatively TRBD1 (5 bases). The CDR3 sequence is 14 residues long. Germline V gene data show CDR1 as SGHDT and CDR2 as YYEEEE. V shed 5 bases and J shed 6 bases, with 17 bases lying between them. DNA of the CDR3: TGTGCCAGCAGGTCCGACAGTCTTCGGGCTGAAGCTTTCTTT. Amino acid sequence: CASRSDSLRAEAFF.

The CDR3 nucleotides are TGTGCCAGCAGTGAAAGGACAGGGGGCCATCAGCCCCAGCATTTT. Amino acid sequence: CASSERTGGHQPQHF. The chain uses TRBV6-1 and TRBJ1-5; 11 nucleotides match TRBD1. V lost 2 bases to trimming and J lost 5 bases; unmatched junction nucleotides: 2. Germline V gives CDR1 MNHNS, CDR2 SASEGT. The CDR3 spans 15 residues.

The chain uses TRBV5-1 and TRBJ1-4; TRBD1 is a possible D gene (6 bases). The length of the CDR3 is 16 residues. The V gene lost 3 bases and the J gene lost 8 bases, with 20 bases spanning the gap. The V gene's germline CDR1 is SGHRS and CDR2 YFSETQ. The CDR3 DNA reads TGCGCCAGCAGCTCGGTACAGGGCCCGGGTGGGGAAAAACTGTTTTTT. Translated: CASSSVQGPGGEKLFF.

This rearrangement joins TRBV5-1 to TRBJ2-2; a possible D gene is TRBD1 (6 bases). The germline V and J ends were trimmed by 4 bases and 4 bases, with 17 bases remaining between them. This CDR3 contains 16 residues. CDR1 and CDR2 from the germline V gene are SGHRS and YFSETQ. CDR3 residues: CASSRGHRDLTGELFF. CDR3 nucleotide sequence: TGCGCCAGCAGCCGGGGCCACAGGGACCTCACCGGGGAGCTGTTTTTT.

The gene calls are TRBV19 and TRBJ1-2, with 8 bases lining up with TRBD1. Per germline, CDR1 LNHDA and CDR2 SQIVND (reference sequence). The CDR3 covers 13 residues. V dropped 7 bases and J dropped 8; count of bases not matched to a gene: 9. The CDR3 spells CASNFGQGVGYTF. For the CDR3, the DNA is TGTGCCAGTAATTTCGGACAGGGTGTCGGCTACACCTTC.

This clone was observed once. The chain is built from TRBV11-2 and TRBJ2-7; maybe TRBD2 (6 bases). This CDR3 has 15 residues. Trimming took 5 bases from V and 0 from J, leaving 14 bases between them. CDR1 SGHAT and CDR2 FQNNGV come from the germline V gene. In DNA form, the CDR3 reads TGTGCCAGCAGCGTCGGGACTTTTAGCTCCTACGAGCAGTACGTC. This sequence encodes CASSVGTFSSYEQYV.

The chain carries TRBV9 and TRBJ1-1; D unclear. Between the trimmed V and J ends, which lost 3 bases and 5 bases, there was a span of 11 bases. This CDR3 is 13 amino acids long. Germline loops: CDR1 SGDLS, CDR2 YYNGEE. DNA for the CDR3: TGTGCCAGCAGCGATCTGGAGGGAACTGAAGCTTTCTTT. Residues: CASSDLEGTEAFF.

This chain's CDR3 is CASSQGASTEAFF. CDR3 sequence (DNA): TGCGCCAGCAGTCAGGGGGCGAGCACTGAAGCTTTCTTT. V and J are TRBV5-1 and TRBJ1-1; 8 bases are shared with TRBD1. CDR3 length equals 13 residues. V shed 5 bases and J 4 bases; nucleotides not matched to a gene: 4. Germline-derived CDR1 and CDR2 are SGHRS and YFSETQ.

This chain uses TRBV18 with TRBJ2-7; 7 bases fit TRBD1. Unmatched junction bases numbered 8, after V lost 6 bases and J lost 3 bases. The germline gives CDR1 KGHSH, CDR2 LQKENI. This CDR3 region has 14 residues. The CDR3 DNA reads as TGTGCCAGCTCGCTACAGGGGTCTCACTACGAGCAGTACTTC. As protein: CASSLQGSHYEQYF.

V and J are TRBV10-1 and TRBJ2-3; TRBD1 matches at 7 bases. CDR3 length: 16 amino acids. V lost 0 bases to trimming and J lost 6 bases; unmatched junction nucleotides: 9. CDR1 WNHNN and CDR2 SYGVQD come from the germline V gene (reference sequence). The CDR3: CASSESFYGQADTQYF. Here the CDR3 DNA reads TGCGCCAGCAGTGAGTCCTTTTACGGACAGGCGGATACGCAGTATTTT.